These T cell receptor beta chains were read from a single sample in a study of low-dose radiotherapy and immunotherapy resistance in tumors. TCRdb redid the calling of the reads with MiXCR, one entry per CDR3 protein. The sample shows tens of thousands of distinct CDR3 sequences, less than 25% of them seen only once. Specimen: PBMCs, collected after low-dose radiotherapy plus immunotherapy. The receptors were gathered from a female donor with ovarian cancer. Both conserved end residues are trimmed from each CDR3. The order of the fields is CDR3 protein, V gene, J gene.

CDR3 protein: SARLSGSPYNEQF
V gene: TRBV20-1
J gene: TRBJ2-1

CDR3 protein: ASSFLASGANVLT
V gene: TRBV4-1
J gene: TRBJ2-6

CDR3 protein: ASSLVRLAGGRSTDTQY
V gene: TRBV7-2
J gene: TRBJ2-3

CDR3 protein: ASSYRRQGENGYT
V gene: TRBV6-2/TRBV6-3
J gene: TRBJ1-2

CDR3 protein: ASSPRDYRGDTQY
V gene: TRBV7-2
J gene: TRBJ2-3

CDR3 protein: ASSLVGQPYNEQF
V gene: TRBV5-4
J gene: TRBJ2-1

CDR3 protein: ASSGADGGTYGYT
V gene: TRBV27
J gene: TRBJ1-2

CDR3 protein: ASSLGTVQETQY
V gene: TRBV12-3/TRBV12-4
J gene: TRBJ2-5

CDR3 protein: ASSIGGTGGRETQY
V gene: TRBV19
J gene: TRBJ2-5

CDR3 protein: ASTRGAPETQY
V gene: TRBV2
J gene: TRBJ2-5

CDR3 protein: ASRPTGGNEQY
V gene: TRBV4-3
J gene: TRBJ2-7

CDR3 protein: ASSEQPYSNQPQH
V gene: TRBV6-1
J gene: TRBJ1-5

CDR3 protein: ASTREGGVGPNEQF
V gene: TRBV19
J gene: TRBJ2-1

CDR3 protein: ASSLGLAGDYEQF
V gene: TRBV7-6
J gene: TRBJ2-1

CDR3 protein: ASSPTRTATQF
V gene: TRBV11-3
J gene: TRBJ2-1

CDR3 protein: SVELAIYNEQF
V gene: TRBV29-1
J gene: TRBJ2-1

CDR3 protein: ASSILNTGDYGYT
V gene: TRBV19
J gene: TRBJ1-2

CDR3 protein: ASSLRPFSKGVLH
V gene: TRBV21-1
J gene: TRBJ1-6

CDR3 protein: ASSTPPGTSATGELF
V gene: TRBV6-1
J gene: TRBJ2-2

CDR3 protein: SVAGSESNYGYT
V gene: TRBV29-1
J gene: TRBJ1-2

CDR3 protein: ASSDSSGNAGELF
V gene: TRBV25-1
J gene: TRBJ2-2

CDR3 protein: ASSPGLAFNEQF
V gene: TRBV5-1
J gene: TRBJ2-1

CDR3 protein: ASSPSGARGETQY
V gene: TRBV7-6
J gene: TRBJ2-5

CDR3 protein: ASSRTANSYNEQF
V gene: TRBV27
J gene: TRBJ2-1

CDR3 protein: ASSPRLATSTDTQY
V gene: TRBV7-9
J gene: TRBJ2-3

CDR3 protein: ASSPPGQGAYEQY
V gene: TRBV28
J gene: TRBJ2-7

CDR3 protein: ASSEVKRRHNEQF
V gene: TRBV6-1
J gene: TRBJ2-1

CDR3 protein: ASSQRGLSKTQY
V gene: TRBV11-3
J gene: TRBJ2-5

CDR3 protein: ASSPRPGTGGLAGVRETQY
V gene: TRBV11-3
J gene: TRBJ2-5

CDR3 protein: ASRPGQTYEQY
V gene: TRBV2
J gene: TRBJ2-7

CDR3 protein: SAREAGDFYEQF
V gene: TRBV20-1
J gene: TRBJ2-1

CDR3 protein: ASSLGVTGELF
V gene: TRBV5-1
J gene: TRBJ2-2

CDR3 protein: SANPRYEQF
V gene: TRBV20-1
J gene: TRBJ2-1

CDR3 protein: AISDLAGGGEQY
V gene: TRBV10-3
J gene: TRBJ2-7

CDR3 protein: ATSDLGTGTQETQY
V gene: TRBV24-1
J gene: TRBJ2-5

CDR3 protein: ASSEGGGFSSNQPQH
V gene: TRBV6-2/TRBV6-3
J gene: TRBJ1-5

CDR3 protein: ASNQDRVRPNEQF
V gene: TRBV27
J gene: TRBJ2-1

CDR3 protein: ASSLLSGIGGAGEQF
V gene: TRBV6-5
J gene: TRBJ2-1

CDR3 protein: ASRATGGLSGANVLT
V gene: TRBV28
J gene: TRBJ2-6

CDR3 protein: ASSVSVNQETQY
V gene: TRBV9
J gene: TRBJ2-5

CDR3 protein: ASSFTGLMTEAF
V gene: TRBV5-1
J gene: TRBJ1-1

CDR3 protein: ASSVQPSGVSEQF
V gene: TRBV9
J gene: TRBJ2-1

CDR3 protein: SVEGWTGGREQY
V gene: TRBV29-1
J gene: TRBJ2-7

CDR3 protein: SARVLGGTDTQY
V gene: TRBV20-1
J gene: TRBJ2-3

CDR3 protein: ASSSSVGGSYNEQF
V gene: TRBV5-1
J gene: TRBJ2-1

CDR3 protein: ASSVRGSDSPLH
V gene: TRBV9
J gene: TRBJ1-6

CDR3 protein: SARDDGGAFLAYTQY
V gene: TRBV20-1
J gene: TRBJ2-3

CDR3 protein: ASSAQGALSVVAF
V gene: TRBV18
J gene: TRBJ1-1